The T cell receptor (beta chain) described here comes from a study of blood T cell repertoires in COVID-19. Study at large: The United States, Italy and Spain were the sources of the acute and convalescent COVID-19 samples. Sample material is recorded as cDNA or gDNA derived from T cells, B-cell-depleted T cells, or PBMCs.

Seattle cases were enrolled at active infection and followed longitudinally. In the authors' methods: Amplified reference gene primers provided the basis for estimating nucleated cell counts. Only in-frame clones appear in the TCRdb table, and some are missing; sequencing was by immunoSEQ multiplex PCR. V and J calls and clone size are those listed in that table; D and trimming were worked out from the DNA. Of fewer than 450,000 clones in the sample, about 89% are singletons; the top ten hold more than 5%. V lost 0 bases, J lost 5 bases, and 12 bases lay in between. Per germline, CDR1 MNHEY and CDR2 SVGAGI. CDR3 length: 15 amino acids.

Material: peripheral blood. The clonotype originates from a woman between 45 and 60 years old with COVID-19, enrolled during active disease. The chain combines TRBV6-5 with TRBJ2-3; the D gene is possibly TRBD2 (7 bases). This chain's CDR3 is CASSYSGLGGDTQYF. The CDR3 DNA reads TGTGCCAGCAGTTACTCAGGACTAGGGGGAGATACGCAGTATTTT.